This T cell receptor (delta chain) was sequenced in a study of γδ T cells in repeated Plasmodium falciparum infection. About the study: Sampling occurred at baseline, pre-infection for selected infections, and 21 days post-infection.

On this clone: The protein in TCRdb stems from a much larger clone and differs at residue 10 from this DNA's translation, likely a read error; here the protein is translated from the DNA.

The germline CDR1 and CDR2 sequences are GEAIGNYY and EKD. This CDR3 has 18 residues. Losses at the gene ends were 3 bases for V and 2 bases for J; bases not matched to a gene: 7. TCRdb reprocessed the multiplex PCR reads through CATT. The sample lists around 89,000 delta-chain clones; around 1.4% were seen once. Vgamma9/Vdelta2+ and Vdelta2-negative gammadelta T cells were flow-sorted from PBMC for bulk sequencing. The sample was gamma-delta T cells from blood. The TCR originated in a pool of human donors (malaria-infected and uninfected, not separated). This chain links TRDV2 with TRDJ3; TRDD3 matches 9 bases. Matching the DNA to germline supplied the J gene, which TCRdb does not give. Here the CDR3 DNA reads TGTGCCTGTGACGTACTGGGGGAAAGCCCCTGGGACACCCGACAGATGTTTTTC. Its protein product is CACDVLGESPWDTRQMFF.